This TCR beta chain was captured by sequencing in a study of T cells expressing NK-cell markers. For the study at large: Seven HCMV-seropositive donors and one seronegative donor made up the eight sequenced donors.

Note on this clonotype: Its specificity is not known.

Template switching by 5'RACE with UMIs generated the TCR beta cDNA. TCRdb processed the 5' RACE reads again and assigns one entry to each CDR3 protein, with no DNA. The sample has roughly 450,000 distinct CDR3 sequences; the top ten hold under 1.5%. Study results and limitations: For about six donors, the dominant NKG2C+ clonotypes made up roughly 1.0-8% of their CD8+ T cells. Leadership of the CD3+CD56-NKG2C+ fraction also belonged to these clonotypes in a handful of donors.

Germline V gene lookup returns CDR1 MGHRA and CDR2 YSYEKL. The CDR3 spans 17 residues. The clonotype was recovered from a woman aged 45-60 years in good health. The sample comprised blood T cells: a sorted CD56 or NKG2C T cell subset, CD4+ or CD8+ T cells, or bulk PBMC T cells (not recorded which). V gene TRBV4-1 combines with J gene TRBJ2-7; TCRdb selects TRBD1, and the lack of DNA leaves this call unchecked. The CDR3 region is CASSQVSGRESSYEQYF.